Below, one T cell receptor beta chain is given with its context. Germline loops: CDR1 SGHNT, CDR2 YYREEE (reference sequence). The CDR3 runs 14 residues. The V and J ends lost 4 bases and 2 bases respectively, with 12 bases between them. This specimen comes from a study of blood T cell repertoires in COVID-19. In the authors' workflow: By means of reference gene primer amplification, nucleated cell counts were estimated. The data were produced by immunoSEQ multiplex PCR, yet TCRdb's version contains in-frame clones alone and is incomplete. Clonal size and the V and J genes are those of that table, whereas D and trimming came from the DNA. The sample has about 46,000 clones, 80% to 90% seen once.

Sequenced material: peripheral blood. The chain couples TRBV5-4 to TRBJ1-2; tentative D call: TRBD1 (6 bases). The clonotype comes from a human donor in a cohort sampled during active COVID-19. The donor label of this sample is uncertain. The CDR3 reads CASSNDQGNYGYTF. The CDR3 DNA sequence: TGTGCCAGCAGCAACGATCAGGGGAACTATGGCTACACCTTC. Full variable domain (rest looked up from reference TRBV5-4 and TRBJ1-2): ETGVTQSPTHLIKTRGQQVTLRCSSQSGHNTVSWYQQALGQGPQFIFQYYREEENGRGNFPPRFSGLQFPNYSSELNVNALELDDSALYLCASSNDQGNYGYTFGSGTRLTVV.